These 7 T cell receptor beta chains originate from one sample sequenced in a study of blood T cell repertoires in COVID-19. Repertoires were generated with immunoSEQ multiplex PCR, while TCRdb's copy carries only in-frame clones and drops some. In the table there are 87,000 or so clones, 85% to 90% of which are singletons. Sequencing was performed on peripheral blood. All receptors derive from a woman of 80 years or more in a cohort sampled during active or convalescent COVID-19.

The J gene is TRBJ2-1, the V gene TRBV29-1, with TRBD2 as a possible D gene (5 bases). This CDR3 has 14 amino acids. V gave up 8 bases and J gave up 2 bases, with 16 bases separating them. Germline CDR1 SQVTM, CDR2 ANQGSEA. The CDR3 is CSNKRRNTYNEQFF. The CDR3 coding sequence is TGCAGCAACAAGCGGAGGAATACCTACAATGAGCAGTTCTTC.

The chain is built from TRBV6-6 and TRBJ1-2; no reliable D call. CDR3 length: 14 residues. Trimming cost V 2 bases and J 6 bases, with 13 bases left between them. The germline gives CDR1 MNHNY, CDR2 SVGAGI (reference sequence). In DNA form, the CDR3 reads TGTGCCAGCAGTTACCCGCCGGGAGTTGATGGCTACACCTTC. Amino acids: CASSYPPGVDGYTF.

This clone was counted only a few times. The chain recombines TRBV28 with TRBJ1-5, with a possible D match to TRBD1 (6 bases). Between the trimmed V and J ends, which lost 6 bases and 0 bases, there was a span of 12 bases. Germline CDR1 MDHEN, CDR2 SYDVKM. The CDR3 is 15 amino acids. CDR3 bases: TGTGCCAGCAGCCAAGACAGGTATAGCAATCAGCCCCAGCATTTT. Its translation: CASSQDRYSNQPQHF.

This clone was seen only a few times. The chain has TRBV6-5 and TRBJ2-7; TRBD1 aligns across 9 bases. The V gene's germline CDR1 is MNHEY and CDR2 SVGAGI. J lost 3 bases, V lost 2 bases, and 5 bases had no gene match. The CDR3 sequence is 15 residues long. The CDR3 nucleotides read TGTGCCAGCAGTTACGTACAGGGGGCGAACTACGAGCAGTACTTC. Translating gives CASSYVQGANYEQYF.

V and J are TRBV10-1 and TRBJ2-2; D possibly corresponds to TRBD2 (6 bases). The CDR3 consists of 18 residues. CDR1 WNHNN and CDR2 SYGVQD come from the germline V gene (reference sequence). Between the trimmed V and J ends, which lost 3 bases and 2 bases, there was a span of 19 bases. DNA for the CDR3: TGCGCCAGCAGTGACCTGGAGGGCAGGGACGAAAACACCGGGGAGCTGTTTTTT. Translated, it gives CASSDLEGRDENTGELFF.

V gene TRBV9 combines with J gene TRBJ2-1, with no clear D. Trimming removed 3 bases at V and 7 bases at J, with 11 bases between. In germline, CDR1 is SGDLS, CDR2 YYNGEE. The CDR3 has 13 residues. The CDR3 region is CASSAPARNEQFF. CDR3 nucleotides: TGTGCCAGCAGCGCACCCGCGAGGAATGAGCAGTTCTTC. The variable domain in full, completed from reference TRBV9 and TRBJ2-1, reads DSGVTQTPKHLITATGQRVTLRCSPRSGDLSVYWYQQSLDQGLQFLIQYYNGEERAKGNILERFSAQQFPDLHSELNLSSLELGDSALYFCASSAPARNEQFFGPGTRLTVL.

This clone was seen a few times. This CDR3 reads CASSFHMNTEAFF. CDR3 nucleotide sequence: TGTGCCAGCAGCTTCCACATGAACACTGAAGCTTTCTTT. The chain employs TRBV7-2 and TRBJ1-1; no firm D call. V was trimmed by 3 bases and J by 0 bases, leaving 5 bases between them. Germline V gene lookup returns CDR1 SGHTA and CDR2 FQGNSA. The CDR3 has 13 amino acids.